These T cell receptor beta chains were read from a single sample in a study of T cells in Graves' hyperthyroidism and ophthalmopathy. TCRdb reprocessed the multiplex PCR reads via MiXCR and lists one record per CDR3 protein. There are 310,000 or so distinct CDR3 sequences in the sample; about a sixth occur only once, and 55% to 60% lies in the top ten. Material for sequencing was blood. The receptors were sampled from a woman in her sixties or seventies with Graves' ophthalmopathy. Both conserved end residues are part of each CDR3. The D gene is left open where the match is weak. The size of a clone is reported for some rows only, either as once, few or many, or as a class for expanded clones.

>many|NA|TRBJ2-7|TRBV3-1
TGTGCCAGCAGCTCTACCTACGAGCAGTACTTC
CASSSTYEQYF
>many|TRBD1|TRBJ1-2|TRBV20-1
TGCAGTGCTAGAGGAGACAGGGGCCCTGGATACTATGGCTACACCTTC
CSARGDRGPGYYGYTF
>many|NA|TRBJ1-1|TRBV15
TGTGCCACCAGCAGAGATACGGTGGATATACCTGAAGCTTTCTTT
CATSRDTVDIPEAFF
>many|NA|TRBJ1-1|TRBV18
TGTGCCAGCTCACCGCGGTCGGACACTGAAGCTTTCTTT
CASSPRSDTEAFF
>NA|TRBD2|TRBJ2-3|TRBV29-1
TGCAGCGTTGTCACAGCGGGAGGGCCGGGCACAGATACGCAGTATTTT
CSVVTAGGPGTDTQYF
>many|TRBD1|TRBJ1-2|TRBV9
TGTGCCAGCAGCGAGGGACAGACGGTTTACTATGGCTACACCTTC
CASSEGQTVYYGYTF
>NA|NA|TRBJ1-2|TRBV5-5
TGTGCCAGCAGCTCATCCGGGGGGGCGGTTGGCTACACCTTC
CASSSSGGAVGYTF
>many|NA|TRBJ1-2|TRBV18
TGTGCCAGCTCGCCAGATGCTAACTATGGCTACACCTTC
CASSPDANYGYTF
>many|NA|TRBJ1-2|TRBV28
TGTGCCAGCAGTTTAATTGCCCCGTCCTATGGCTACACCTTC
CASSLIAPSYGYTF
>few|NA|TRBJ2-5|TRBV10-3
TGTGCCATCAGTCCTGCCCGACAGGGCGGGGGAGAGACCCAGTACTTC
CAISPARQGGGETQYF
>many|TRBD1|TRBJ2-5|TRBV2
TGTGCCAGCACCCGACAGGGCCGGGAGACCCAGTACTTC
CASTRQGRETQYF
>many|TRBD1|TRBJ2-7|TRBV18
TGTGCCAGCTCACCACTCGGACAGGACTACGAGCAGTACTTC
CASSPLGQDYEQYF
>NA|TRBD1|TRBJ2-2|TRBV5-5
TGTGCCAGCAGCCAGAGGACAGGGGAGACCGGGGAGCTGTTTTTT
CASSQRTGETGELFF
>many|NA|TRBJ1-3|TRBV7-2
TGTGCCAGCAGCCGTGACTCGAGCTCTGGAAACACCATATATTTT
CASSRDSSSGNTIYF
>few|NA|TRBJ2-7|TRBV4-1
TGCGCCAGCAGCCAAGATCAGCAAAGGAGACACATCAACTACGAGCAGTACTTC
CASSQDQQRRHINYEQYF
>many|NA|TRBJ1-2|TRBV12-3/TRBV12-4
TGTGCCAGCAGTTTTGGGGCAGCATATGGCTACACCTTC
CASSFGAAYGYTF
>NA|NA|TRBJ2-3|TRBV19
TGTGCCAGTAGCCGCCGGGGAGCGACGGGAGAGGATACGCAGTATTTT
CASSRRGATGEDTQYF
>few|NA|TRBJ1-6|TRBV10-3
TGTGCCATCAGTGAGTCGCTGTCACCCCTCCACTTT
CAISESLSPLHF
>many|NA|TRBJ1-5|TRBV6-2/TRBV6-3
TGTGCCAGCAGTCAGGGTACCCGCAATCAGCCCCAGCATTTT
CASSQGTRNQPQHF
>many|NA|TRBJ2-7|TRBV6-1
TGTGCCAGCAGTGAAAAGAGAGGAGGCAGCTACGAGCAGTACTTC
CASSEKRGGSYEQYF
>many|TRBD1|TRBJ2-2|TRBV7-6
TGTGCCAGCAGCCGACAGGGGGACACCGGGGAGCTGTTTTTT
CASSRQGDTGELFF
>once|NA|TRBJ1-2|TRBV28
TGTGCCAGCAGTTTCCTTGACTATGGCTACACCTTC
CASSFLDYGYTF
>NA|NA|TRBJ1-6|TRBV18
TGTGCCAGCTCACCAGCAGGGGTAGAGGGATCACCCCTCCACTTT
CASSPAGVEGSPLHF
>many|NA|TRBJ1-1|TRBV6-1
TGTGCCAGCAGTTATTACCCAGCTATGAACACTGAAGCTTTCTTT
CASSYYPAMNTEAFF
>NA|NA|TRBJ1-6|TRBV6-1
TGTGCCACCGATCCGTGGACCTATAATTCACCCCTCCACTTT
CATDPWTYNSPLHF
>many|NA|TRBJ1-4|TRBV2
TGTGCCAGCAGTCTAGGACGGACTGAAAAACTGTTTTTT
CASSLGRTEKLFF
>many|TRBD2|TRBJ2-3|TRBV7-2
TGTGCCAGCAGATCTAGCGGGGGTTTGACAGATACGCAGTATTTT
CASRSSGGLTDTQYF
>NA|TRBD2|TRBJ2-1|TRBV11-2
TGTGCCAGCACAGGCGGGGGACTAAAGTTCTTC
CASTGGGLKFF
>NA|NA|TRBJ2-7|TRBV11-2
TGTGCCAGCAGCTTAGATCTGGGACGAACCTACGAGCAGTACTTC
CASSLDLGRTYEQYF
>many|NA|TRBJ2-1|TRBV28
TGTGCCAGCAGACCCGGGGCGGGGTACCCCTATGAGCAGTTCTTC
CASRPGAGYPYEQFF
>NA|TRBD1|TRBJ1-4|TRBV15
TGTGCCACCAGCAGAGATCAGGGGACAGGGGACGAAAAACTGTTTTTT
CATSRDQGTGDEKLFF
>few|NA|TRBJ1-3|TRBV4-3
TGCGCCAGCAGCCCCCATGGATCCGTAAACACCATATATTTT
CASSPHGSVNTIYF
>NA|NA|TRBJ1-6|TRBV18
TGTGCCAGCTCACCAGCCGGGCCGGGGGCCTATAATTCACCCCTCCACTTT
CASSPAGPGAYNSPLHF
>few|TRBD2|TRBJ2-2|TRBV20-1
TGCAGTGTCGCACCTACCGGGACTAGCGGGAGGGTGATCGGCACCGGGGAGCTGTTTTTT
CSVAPTGTSGRVIGTGELFF
>many|NA|TRBJ1-1|TRBV20-1
TGCAGTGCTCTAACAGGGTTGGGACACACTGAAGCTTTCTTT
CSALTGLGHTEAFF
>many|NA|TRBJ2-1|TRBV12-3/TRBV12-4
TGTGCCAGCACCCAGCGGCCTGGCTACAATGAGCAGTTCTTC
CASTQRPGYNEQFF
>many|TRBD1|TRBJ1-2|TRBV2
TGTGCCAGCAGTGCAAACAGGGGATATCTTCATGGCTACACCTTC
CASSANRGYLHGYTF
>many|TRBD1|TRBJ2-5|TRBV30
TGTGCCTGGAGTAGACGACAGGGGAAGGCAGAGACCCAGTACTTC
CAWSRRQGKAETQYF
>few|NA|TRBJ2-5|TRBV20-1
TGCAGTGCTAGAGGTTCGCAGAAAGAGACCCAGTACTTC
CSARGSQKETQYF
>NA|TRBD1|TRBJ1-1|TRBV12-3/TRBV12-4
TGTGCCAGCAGTTTTGGACAGGTAATGAACACTGAAGCTTTCTTT
CASSFGQVMNTEAFF
>few|NA|TRBJ2-7|TRBV5-1
TGCGCCAGCAGCTTGGCCAATACCCAGGGGAACGAGCAGTACTTC
CASSLANTQGNEQYF
>once|TRBD2|TRBJ2-3|TRBV12-3/TRBV12-4
TGTGCCAGCAGCAATCTAGCGGGCACAGATACGCAGTATTTT
CASSNLAGTDTQYF
>few|TRBD1|TRBJ1-6|TRBV6-1
TGTGCCAGCAGCCACGACAGGGGGCATTCACCCCTCCACTTT
CASSHDRGHSPLHF
>few|TRBD2|TRBJ2-7|TRBV6-1
TGTGCCAGCATCAACCGGACTAGCGGGGCTCTTTACGAGCAGTACTTC
CASINRTSGALYEQYF
>many|NA|TRBJ2-7|TRBV2
TGTGCCAGCAGACTAAACTACGAGCAGTACTTC
CASRLNYEQYF
>many|TRBD1|TRBJ2-5|TRBV6-2/TRBV6-3
TGTGCCAGCACCAGGGACAGGGTCGCAAAGACCCAGTACTTC
CASTRDRVAKTQYF
>NA|NA|TRBJ1-2|TRBV9
TGTGCCAGCAGCGTAGGAGGTACAGGGATCTATGGCTACACCTTC
CASSVGGTGIYGYTF
>NA|NA|TRBJ2-3|TRBV9
TGTGCCAGCAGCGTAGATGGAGGGAGTCTTACAGATACGCAGTATTTT
CASSVDGGSLTDTQYF
>NA|TRBD1|TRBJ1-1|TRBV15
TGTGCCACCAGCTCCCCTCCCGGGACAGAGAACACTGAAGCTTTCTTT
CATSSPPGTENTEAFF